The source of this T cell receptor (beta chain) is a study of shared clonotypes between healthy human individuals. Every subset's genomic DNA went evenly onto several immunoSEQ plates. Sequenced by immunoSEQ multiplex PCR; TCRdb stores in-frame clones only, minus some. The table includes some 480,000 clones, around 80% detected once. Remarks on this clone: Its target is unknown. A far more abundant clone sits one base away, making this likely a read error.

V shed 4 bases and J shed 4 bases, with 10 bases lying between them. Per the germline V gene, CDR1 is MGHRA and CDR2 is YSYEKL. The CDR3 loop spans 13 amino acids. Broader study findings: Sharing of clonotypes among donors was expected to vary with sequencing depth.

The chain carries TRBV4-1 and TRBJ1-1; the D gene is possibly TRBD1 (6 bases). The source is a woman aged 40 to 50 in good health. Some clones in this sample may be carry-over from other donors' samples. The specimen sequenced was PBMCs. CDR3 sequence: CASSRGQITEAFF. Written as DNA, the CDR3 is TGCGCCAGCAGCCGAGGACAGATCACTGAAGCTTTCTTT.